Listed here are 20 T cell receptor beta chains from one sample, sequenced in a study of graft-versus-host responses after intestinal transplantation. Clones were read by immunoSEQ multiplex PCR, and TCRdb kept only the in-frame ones, dropping some. The sample carries 9,000 to 10,000 clones, roughly 27% recorded once. Specimen: alloreactive CD4+ T cells from a mixed lymphocyte reaction culture, collected before intestinal transplant. The subset here: CFSE-low proliferating T cells sorted from approximately 6-day pre-transplant mixed lymphocyte reaction (GvH or HvG direction). These TCRs come from a human patient who received an intestinal transplant.

This chain connects TRBV2 to TRBJ2-7; 12 bases agree with TRBD2. CDR1 is SNHLY and CDR2 is FYNNEI in the germline V gene. The CDR3 is 14 amino acids. Losses at the gene ends were 5 bases for V and 3 bases for J; bases not matched to a gene: 2. The CDR3 loop reads CASSPTSGSYEQYF. CDR3 sequence (DNA): TGTGCCAGCAGTCCGACTAGCGGGAGCTACGAGCAGTACTTC. The full variable domain, rest sourced from reference TRBV2 and TRBJ2-7, is EPEVTQTPSHQVTQMGQEVILRCVPISNHLYFYWYRQILGQKVEFLVSFYNNEISEKSEIFDDQFSVERPDGSNFTLKIRSTKLEDSAMYFCASSPTSGSYEQYFGPGTRLTVT.

This chain joins TRBV9 and TRBJ2-1, with D unresolved. Germline CDR1 SGDLS, CDR2 YYNGEE. V was clipped by 0 bases and J by 8 bases, with 15 bases between them. This CDR3 region has 15 residues. The CDR3 bases are TGTGCCAGCAGCGTAGAGGAGTCAAATATACATGAGCAGTTCTTC. Translation gives CASSVEESNIHEQFF.

The rearrangement joins TRBV13 to TRBJ2-7; TRBD2 might be the D (5 bases). Trimming took 2 bases from V and 1 from J, leaving 6 bases between them. This CDR3 spans 13 amino acids. CDR1 is PRHDT and CDR2 is FYEKMQ in the germline V gene (reference sequence). CDR3 sequence (DNA): TGTGCCAGCAGCTTACGGGGATCCTACGAGCAGTACTTC. It yields the protein CASSLRGSYEQYF.

This clone has just a few counts. The chain recombines TRBV7-8 with TRBJ2-7; D unclear. CDR3 size: 11 residues. The V end lost 5 bases, the J end lost 3 bases, and 5 bases lay between the germline ends. The germline V gene encodes CDR1 SGHVS and CDR2 FQNEAQ. CDR3 nucleotide sequence: TGTGCCAGCAGCCACTACTACGAGCAGTACTTC. It encodes CASSHYYEQYF. The entire variable domain, with the rest obtained from reference TRBV7-8 and TRBJ2-7, is as follows: GAGVSQSPRYKVAKRGQDVALRCDPISGHVSLFWYQQALGQGPEFLTYFQNEAQLDKSGLPSDRFFAERPEGSVSTLKIQRTQQEDSAVYLCASSHYYEQYFGPGTRLTVT.

The J gene is TRBJ2-7, the V gene TRBV7-9; no clear D gene. The CDR3 length is 13 residues. Between the trimmed V and J ends, which lost 4 bases and 0 bases, there was a span of 7 bases. CDR1 and CDR2 (germline): SEHNR, FQNEAQ (reference sequence). This CDR3 is CASSSDGSYEQYF. The CDR3 region has the DNA TGTGCCAGCAGCTCCGACGGCTCCTACGAGCAGTACTTC.

This clone was recorded a few times. The V call is TRBV25-1, the J call TRBJ1-3; D remains unclear. Per the germline V gene, CDR1 is MGHDK and CDR2 is SYGVNS. V was clipped by 8 bases and J by 2 bases, with 4 bases between them. CDR3 length: 11 residues. The CDR3 sequence: CASGAGNTIYF. The CDR3 bases are TGTGCCAGCGGCGCTGGAAACACCATATATTTT.

The chain links TRBV6-6 to TRBJ1-2; 9 positions match TRBD1. The V and J ends lost 0 bases and 6 bases, in that order; junction bases with no gene match: 2. Germline V gene data show CDR1 as MNHNY and CDR2 as SVGAGI (reference sequence). This CDR3 has 14 amino acids. The CDR3 spells CASSYSGTGNGYTF. As DNA, the CDR3 is TGTGCCAGCAGTTACTCTGGGACAGGGAATGGCTACACCTTC.

The chain couples TRBV6-6 to TRBJ2-7; 9 nucleotides align to TRBD1. Trimming took 2 bases from V and 2 from J; bases not matched to a gene: 4. Germline values: CDR1 MNHNY, CDR2 SVGAGI (reference sequence). The CDR3 is 15 amino acids. CDR3 DNA: TGTGCCAGCAGTTACCAGGACAGGGGAACCTACGAGCAGTACTTC. It specifies CASSYQDRGTYEQYF.

In its sample, this clone was seen a few times. The J gene is TRBJ2-1, the V gene TRBV27; D remains ambiguous. The CDR3 runs to 13 residues. Germline V gives CDR1 MNHEY, CDR2 SMNVEV (reference sequence). Trimming took 3 bases from V and 4 from J, leaving 7 bases between them. The CDR3 nucleotides are TGTGCCAGCAGTTTTTCCGGGTACAATGAGCAGTTCTTC. Residues: CASSFSGYNEQFF.

This chain uses TRBV28 with TRBJ1-5, with D unclear. Germline lookup yields CDR1 MDHEN and CDR2 SYDVKM. The CDR3 consists of 12 residues. Between the trimmed V and J ends, which lost 8 bases and 2 bases, there was a span of 7 bases. CDR3 in amino acids: CASFRGNQPQHF. DNA of the CDR3: TGTGCCAGCTTTCGGGGCAATCAGCCCCAGCATTTT.

This rearrangement joins TRBV7-9 to TRBJ2-7, with D hard to call. The ends were cut back, 7 bases at V and 4 bases at J, with 14 bases in the middle. The CDR3 consists of 13 residues. The germline gives CDR1 SEHNR, CDR2 FQNEAQ (reference sequence). The chain's CDR3 is CASIGLPFYEQYF. The CDR3 nucleotides read TGTGCCAGCATTGGCCTTCCTTTTTACGAGCAGTACTTC.

This clone turned up a few times. The chain couples TRBV5-4 to TRBJ2-7; D remains ambiguous. Germline V CDR1 and CDR2: SGHNT, YYREEE (reference sequence). V gave up 2 bases and J gave up 3 bases, with 12 bases separating them. The CDR3 is 14 amino acids. This chain's CDR3 is CASSFLGLNYEQYF. The CDR3 DNA reads as TGTGCCAGCAGCTTTTTAGGCCTTAACTACGAGCAGTACTTC. Variable domain in full (rest from reference TRBV5-4 and TRBJ2-7): ETGVTQSPTHLIKTRGQQVTLRCSSQSGHNTVSWYQQALGQGPQFIFQYYREEENGRGNFPPRFSGLQFPNYSSELNVNALELDDSALYLCASSFLGLNYEQYFGPGTRLTVT.

This sequence joins TRBV7-2 and TRBJ2-1, with a weak D call TRBD2 (5 bases). Deletions cut 7 bases from V and 7 bases from J, with 20 bases between. The CDR3 loop spans 15 amino acids. Germline values: CDR1 SGHTA, CDR2 FQGNSA. CDR3 in amino acids: CASTHPTERQNEQFF. The CDR3 region has the DNA TGTGCCAGCACCCACCCCACCGAGCGGCAAAATGAGCAGTTCTTC.

This clone was detected only once. J is TRBJ2-1 and V is TRBV10-3; 8 bases align to TRBD2. Germline values: CDR1 ENHRY, CDR2 SYGVKD. CDR3 length: 13 amino acids. V shed 4 bases, J shed 4 bases, and the junction held 0 bases outside the gene matches. Written as DNA, the CDR3 is TGTGCCATCAGTGCTAGCGGGTACAATGAGCAGTTCTTC. Protein: CAISASGYNEQFF.

Points on this clone: A read error may produce the germline difference seen at one junction end. In the same sample, other DNA sequences code for this CDR3. The chain employs TRBV5-6 and TRBJ2-1, with 7 bases identical to TRBD2. The CDR3 length is 15 residues. The germline gives CDR1 SGHDT, CDR2 YYEEEE. CDR3 sequence: CASSDLADSYNEQFF. The CDR3 DNA is TGTGCTAGCAGCGACCTAGCGGACTCGTACAATGAGCAGTTCTTC. Full variable domain (remainder filled in from reference TRBV5-6 and TRBJ2-1): DAGVTQSPTHLIKTRGQQVTLRCSPKSGHDTVSWYQQALGQGPQFIFQYYEEEERQRGNFPDRFSGHQFPNYSSELNVNALLLGDSALYLCASSDLADSYNEQFFGPGTRLTVL.

The V call is TRBV28, the J call TRBJ2-3; 7 positions match TRBD1. J gave up 1 base and V 3 bases, and 7 bases lay outside the gene matches. The V gene's germline CDR1 is MDHEN and CDR2 SYDVKM. CDR3 size: 16 residues. The DNA for the CDR3 is TGTGCCAGCAGTTTGGTTGGGACAGCCGGCACAGATACGCAGTATTTT. Translating gives CASSLVGTAGTDTQYF. Based on the CDR3 plus reference TRBV28 and TRBJ2-3, the full variable domain is DVKVTQSSRYLVKRTGEKVFLECVQDMDHENMFWYRQDPGLGLRLIYFSYDVKMKEKGDIPEGYSVSREKKERFSLILESASTNQTSMYLCASSLVGTAGTDTQYFGPGTRLTVL.

The chain joins TRBV7-8 to TRBJ2-3, with D perhaps matching TRBD1 or TRBD2 (6 bases each). The CDR3 runs to 14 residues. Trimming pared 2 bases from V and 8 bases from J, leaving 14 bases between. Germline CDR1 SGHVS, CDR2 FQNEAQ. The chain's CDR3 is CASSLTGGVSTQYF. In DNA form, the CDR3 reads TGTGCCAGCAGCTTAACCGGGGGCGTTAGTACGCAGTATTTT.

For this clone: The junction shows a germline mismatch at one end, possibly a read error. V gene TRBV6-5 combines with J gene TRBJ2-7; D is perhaps TRBD1 (6 bases). The CDR3 consists of 12 residues. The germline V gene encodes CDR1 MNHEY and CDR2 SVGAGI. CDR3 nucleotides: TGTGCCATCAGTGAGGGGGTCTACGAGCAGTACTTC. Its protein product is CAISEGVYEQYF.

The rearrangement uses TRBV4-2 and TRBJ2-3, with 9 positions matching TRBD2. Germline CDR1 is LGHNA and CDR2 is YNFKEQ. The V segment lost 4 bases and the J segment 2 bases; nucleotides outside the gene matches: 7. This CDR3 contains 16 residues. The CDR3: CASSLIRGRATDTQYF. In DNA, the CDR3 is TGTGCCAGCAGCCTAATCCGCGGGAGGGCCACAGATACGCAGTATTTT.

This chain connects TRBV2 to TRBJ2-1; TRBD2 agrees at 11 bases. CDR3 length: 15 residues. Germline V gene sequence: CDR1 SNHLY, CDR2 FYNNEI. With V trimmed by 4 bases and J by 2 bases, 1 base remained unmatched. The DNA of the CDR3 is TGTGCCAGCAGTGGACTAGCGGGACCCTACAATGAGCAGTTCTTC. Translation gives CASSGLAGPYNEQFF. Looking up the rest from reference TRBV2 and TRBJ2-1 gives the full variable domain: EPEVTQTPSHQVTQMGQEVILRCVPISNHLYFYWYRQILGQKVEFLVSFYNNEISEKSEIFDDQFSVERPDGSNFTLKIRSTKLEDSAMYFCASSGLAGPYNEQFFGPGTRLTVL.